Sequencing of this TCR beta chain was carried out in a study of blood T cells in healthy people across ages. Donor samples were obtained from healthy Caucasian individuals from Russia, aged about 6 to 90. The study, taken as a whole, reports: The study could not conclusively compare naive and antigen-experienced cells, given its unsorted PBMCs.

CDR1 and CDR2 (germline): SGHVS, FNYEAQ. V trimming: 1 base; J trimming: 1 base; junction bases outside the gene matches: 14. The CDR3 runs 20 residues. Sample-barcoded 5' priming and a J-beta primer mix drove a second PCR of roughly 7 to 11 cycles. A template-switch adaptor with 12 random nucleotides tagged each cDNA molecule. MiXCR was run by TCRdb on the 5' RACE reads, yielding one entry per CDR3 protein. The table shows about 680,000 distinct CDR3 sequences, with about 52% occurring only once. With regard to this clonotype: Its antigen is not identified.

This chain connects TRBV7-6 to TRBJ2-1; 9 positions match TRBD2. The TCR comes from a woman in her sixties in good health. Sequencing used blood. CDR3 bases: TGTGCCAGCAGCTTAGGGGTGGGGGCTAGCGGGAAAGGGTCCTACAATGAGCAGTTCTTC. Amino acid sequence: CASSLGVGASGKGSYNEQFF.